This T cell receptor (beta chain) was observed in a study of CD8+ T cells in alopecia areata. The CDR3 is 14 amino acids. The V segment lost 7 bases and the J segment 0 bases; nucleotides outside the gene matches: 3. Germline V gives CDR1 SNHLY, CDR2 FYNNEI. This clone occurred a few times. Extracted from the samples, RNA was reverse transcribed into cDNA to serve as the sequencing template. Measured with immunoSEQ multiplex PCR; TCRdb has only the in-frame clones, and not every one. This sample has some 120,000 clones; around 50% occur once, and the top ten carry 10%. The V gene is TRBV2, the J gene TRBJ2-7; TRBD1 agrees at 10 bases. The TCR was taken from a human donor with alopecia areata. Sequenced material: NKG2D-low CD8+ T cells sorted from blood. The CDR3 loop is CASTRTGGSYEQYF. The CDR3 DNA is TGTGCCAGCACCAGGACAGGGGGCTCCTACGAGCAGTACTTC.